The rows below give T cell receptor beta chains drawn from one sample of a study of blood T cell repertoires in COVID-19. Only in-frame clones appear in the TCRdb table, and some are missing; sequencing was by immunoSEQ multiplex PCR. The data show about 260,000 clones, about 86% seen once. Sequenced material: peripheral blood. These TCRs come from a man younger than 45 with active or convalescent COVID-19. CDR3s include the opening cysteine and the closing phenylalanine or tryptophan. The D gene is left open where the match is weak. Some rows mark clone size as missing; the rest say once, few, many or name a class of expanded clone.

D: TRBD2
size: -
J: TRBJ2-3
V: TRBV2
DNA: TGTGCCCAACGGGGACTAGGAGGAAGGAGGGATACGCAGTATTTT
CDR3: CAQRGLGGRRDTQYF

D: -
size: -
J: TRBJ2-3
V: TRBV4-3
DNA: TGCGCCAGCAGCCAAGCAGGGGGAGGAACAGATACGCAGTATTTT
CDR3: CASSQAGGGTDTQYF

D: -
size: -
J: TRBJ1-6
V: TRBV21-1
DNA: TGTGCCAGCAGCAATCACAGGGGGCGGTGGTCACCCCTCCACTTT
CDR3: CASSNHRGRWSPLHF

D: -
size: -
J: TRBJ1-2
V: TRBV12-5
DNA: TGTGCTAGTGGTTTGTCCGGGAGCGGCTACACCTTC
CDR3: CASGLSGSGYTF

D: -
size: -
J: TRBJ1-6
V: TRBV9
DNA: TGTGCCAGCAGCGGCCGACGGACTGGATCCCTCCACTTT
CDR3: CASSGRRTGSLHF

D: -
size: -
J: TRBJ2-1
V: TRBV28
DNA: TGTGCCAGCAGTCAGCTGACAACATCGAGCTCCTACAATGAGCAGTTCTTC
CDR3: CASSQLTTSSSYNEQFF

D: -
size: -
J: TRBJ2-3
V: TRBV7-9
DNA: TGTGCCAGCAGCTTAGGTGGGGCGGCGGCCACAGATACGCAGTATTTT
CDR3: CASSLGGAAATDTQYF

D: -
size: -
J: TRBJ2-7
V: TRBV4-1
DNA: TGCGCCAGCAGCCAAGCCGAGCGGGTCTGGGACGAGCAGTACTTC
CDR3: CASSQAERVWDEQYF

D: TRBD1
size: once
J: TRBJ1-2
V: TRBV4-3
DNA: TGCGCCAGCAGCCAAGAAGGGACAGATGCTAACTATGGCTACACCTTC
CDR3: CASSQEGTDANYGYTF

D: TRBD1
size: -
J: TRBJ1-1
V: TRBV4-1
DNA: TGCGCCAGCAGCCTATTAACAGGGGGCATGAACACTGAAGCTTTCTTT
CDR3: CASSLLTGGMNTEAFF

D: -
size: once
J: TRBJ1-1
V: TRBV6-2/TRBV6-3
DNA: TGTGCCAGCAGTTATCAGCAGGACACTGAAGCTTTCTTT
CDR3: CASSYQQDTEAFF

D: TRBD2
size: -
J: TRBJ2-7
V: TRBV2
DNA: TGTGCCAGCAATGGACTAGCGGGGGGGAACTACGAGCAGTACTTC
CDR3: CASNGLAGGNYEQYF

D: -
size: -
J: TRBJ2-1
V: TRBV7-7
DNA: TGTGCCAGCAGCTTAGGCGGGGGCCATTACAATGAGCAGTTCTTC
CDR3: CASSLGGGHYNEQFF

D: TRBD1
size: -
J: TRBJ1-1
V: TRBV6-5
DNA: TGTGCCGGGGGACAGCAACTTAACACTGAAGCTTTCTTT
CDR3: CAGGQQLNTEAFF

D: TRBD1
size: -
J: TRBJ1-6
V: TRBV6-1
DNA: TGTGCCAGCAGTGATGACAGGGTAAGTGGTAATTCACCCCTCCACTTT
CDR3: CASSDDRVSGNSPLHF

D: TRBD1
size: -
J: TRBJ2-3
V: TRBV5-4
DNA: TGTGCCAGCAGCTTGGACAGGGGTTTAACAGATACGCAGTATTTT
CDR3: CASSLDRGLTDTQYF

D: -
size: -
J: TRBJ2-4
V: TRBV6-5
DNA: TGTGCCAGCAGTTACAACGGATGGGGGGTTAAAAACATTCAGTACTTC
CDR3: CASSYNGWGVKNIQYF

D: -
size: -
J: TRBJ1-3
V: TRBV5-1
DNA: TGCGCCAGCAGCTCTCAGTCTGGCGGAAACACCATATATTTT
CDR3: CASSSQSGGNTIYF

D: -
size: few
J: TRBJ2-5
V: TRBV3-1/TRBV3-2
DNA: TGTGCCAGCAGCAACAAGCAGGGTTCACGAGAGACCCAGTACTTC
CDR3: CASSNKQGSRETQYF

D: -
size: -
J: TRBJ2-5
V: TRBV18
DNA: TGTGCCAGCTCACCACAGGGAGGCCAAGAGACCCAGTACTTC
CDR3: CASSPQGGQETQYF

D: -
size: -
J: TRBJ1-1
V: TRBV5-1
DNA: TGCGCCAGCAGCTTGGCTCGGGGGAACACTGAAGCTTTCTTT
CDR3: CASSLARGNTEAFF

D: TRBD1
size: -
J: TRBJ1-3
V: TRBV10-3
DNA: TGTGCCATCAGTGAGGGGGACAGGGGAAAAGGAAACACCATATATTTT
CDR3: CAISEGDRGKGNTIYF

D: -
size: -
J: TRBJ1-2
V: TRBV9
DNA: TGTGCCAGCAGCGTAGATCGTCAGGCGATAAACTATGGCTACACCTTC
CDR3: CASSVDRQAINYGYTF

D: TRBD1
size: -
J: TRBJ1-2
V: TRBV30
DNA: TGTGCCTGGAGTGTACCTCCGGGACAGGCCGGAGTAGGCTACACCTTC
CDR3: CAWSVPPGQAGVGYTF

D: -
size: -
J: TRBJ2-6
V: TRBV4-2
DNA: TGTGCCAGCAGCCAAGATCCAGGCACTGGGGCCAACGTCCTGACTTTC
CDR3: CASSQDPGTGANVLTF

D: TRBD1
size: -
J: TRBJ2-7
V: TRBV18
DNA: TGTGCCAGCTCCTTTCGGGACAGAGCCTACGAGCAGTACTTC
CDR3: CASSFRDRAYEQYF

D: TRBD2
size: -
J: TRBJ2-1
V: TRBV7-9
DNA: TGTGCCAGCAGCCTGCTAGCGGGGGGGCTCAATGAGCAGTTCTTC
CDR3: CASSLLAGGLNEQFF

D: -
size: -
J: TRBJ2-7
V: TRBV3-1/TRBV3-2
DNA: TGTGCCAGCAGCCAAATGACTCACCCCGGCGAGCAGTACTTC
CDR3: CASSQMTHPGEQYF

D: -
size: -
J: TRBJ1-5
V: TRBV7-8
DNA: TGTGCCAGCAGCCTGCTTGGAACAGGTGTTCAGCCCCAGCATTTT
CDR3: CASSLLGTGVQPQHF

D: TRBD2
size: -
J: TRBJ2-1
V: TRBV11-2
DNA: TGTGCCAGCAGCCGGCCCACTAGCGGGGGATACGAGCAGTTCTTC
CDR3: CASSRPTSGGYEQFF

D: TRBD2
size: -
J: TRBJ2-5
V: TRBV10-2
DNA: TGCGCCAGCAGGGGAAGCGGGGGGACGTACCAAGAGACCCAGTACTTC
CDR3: CASRGSGGTYQETQYF

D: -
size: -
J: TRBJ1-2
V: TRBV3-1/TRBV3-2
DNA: TGTGCCAGCAGCCAAGCCGGGGGGAGGGGTAACTATGGCTACACCTTC
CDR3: CASSQAGGRGNYGYTF

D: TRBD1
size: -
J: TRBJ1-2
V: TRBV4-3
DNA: TGCGCCAGCAGCCAAGATGTGTCGGCAGGGGGGAACTATGGCTACACCTTC
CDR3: CASSQDVSAGGNYGYTF

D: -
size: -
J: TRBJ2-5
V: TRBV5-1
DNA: TGCGCCAGCAGCTTGGGGCGGTCCCTGTACTTC
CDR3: CASSLGRSLYF

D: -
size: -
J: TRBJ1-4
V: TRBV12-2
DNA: TGTGCAAGTCGCTTAGCGCGTCCAGGGCGGATTAATGAAAAACTGTTTTTT
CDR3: CASRLARPGRINEKLFF

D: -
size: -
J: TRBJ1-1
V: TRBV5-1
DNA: TGCGCCAGCAGGGTACAGGGAAGTAGCACTGAAGCTTTCTTT
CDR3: CASRVQGSSTEAFF

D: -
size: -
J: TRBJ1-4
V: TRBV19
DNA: TGTGCCAGTAGCGAACTTAATGAAAAACTGTTTTTT
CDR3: CASSELNEKLFF

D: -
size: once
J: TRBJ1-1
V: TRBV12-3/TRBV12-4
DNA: TGTGCCAGCAGTTTACTTCAGGGCACTGAAGCTTTCTTT
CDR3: CASSLLQGTEAFF

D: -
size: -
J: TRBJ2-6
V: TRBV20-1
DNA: TGCAGTGCTAGTGGGGGGCGAGTCACTGGGGCCAACGTCCTGACTTTC
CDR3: CSASGGRVTGANVLTF

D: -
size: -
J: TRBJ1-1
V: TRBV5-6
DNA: TGTGCCAGCAGCTTGGCGCACGGGAACACTGAAGCTTTCTTT
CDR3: CASSLAHGNTEAFF

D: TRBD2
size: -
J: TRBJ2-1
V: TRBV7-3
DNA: TGTGCCAGCAGCTTAGATGGGACTACTCGATTGAATGAGCAGTTCTTC
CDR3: CASSLDGTTRLNEQFF

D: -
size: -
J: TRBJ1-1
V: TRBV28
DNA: TGTGCCAGCAGTTCTCCTAACACTGAAGCTTTCTTT
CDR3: CASSSPNTEAFF

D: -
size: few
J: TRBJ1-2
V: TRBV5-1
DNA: TGCGCCAGCAGCTTGGTAGCGCGGGAGAGTGGCTACACCTTC
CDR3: CASSLVARESGYTF

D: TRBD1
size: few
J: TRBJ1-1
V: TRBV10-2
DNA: TGCGCCAGCAGTGATGGGACAGGGGGGAACACTGAAGCTTTCTTT
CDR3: CASSDGTGGNTEAFF

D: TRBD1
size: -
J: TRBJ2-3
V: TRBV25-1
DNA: TGTGCCAGCAGTGTACAGGGGGATACGCAGTATTTT
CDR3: CASSVQGDTQYF

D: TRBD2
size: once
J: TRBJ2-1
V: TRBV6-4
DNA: TGTGCCAGCAGTGACTCGATAGGCGGGGGAAAGCAGTTCTTC
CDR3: CASSDSIGGGKQFF

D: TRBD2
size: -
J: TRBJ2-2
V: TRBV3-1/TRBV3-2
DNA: TGTGCCAGCAGCTCTACTAGCGGGGGCGATACCGGGGAGCTGTTTTTT
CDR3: CASSSTSGGDTGELFF

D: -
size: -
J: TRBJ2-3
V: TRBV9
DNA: TGTGCCAGCAGCGATTCGTCAAGGGGGGGGCCATCGGATACGCAGTATTTT
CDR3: CASSDSSRGGPSDTQYF

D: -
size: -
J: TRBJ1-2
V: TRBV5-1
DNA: TGCGCCAGCAGCTTGTCCGGGTTGCGAGGAAGAGGGGGCTATGGCTACACCTTC
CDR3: CASSLSGLRGRGGYGYTF

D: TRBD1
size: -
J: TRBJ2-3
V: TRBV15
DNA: TGTGCCACCAGCAGCTACCGAAGGGGACAGATCAGAATCGTCCCAGATACGCAGTATTTT
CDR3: CATSSYRRGQIRIVPDTQYF

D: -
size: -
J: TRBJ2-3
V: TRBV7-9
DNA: TGTGCCAGCAGCTTGTCCCTTAGCACAGATACGCAGTATTTT
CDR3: CASSLSLSTDTQYF